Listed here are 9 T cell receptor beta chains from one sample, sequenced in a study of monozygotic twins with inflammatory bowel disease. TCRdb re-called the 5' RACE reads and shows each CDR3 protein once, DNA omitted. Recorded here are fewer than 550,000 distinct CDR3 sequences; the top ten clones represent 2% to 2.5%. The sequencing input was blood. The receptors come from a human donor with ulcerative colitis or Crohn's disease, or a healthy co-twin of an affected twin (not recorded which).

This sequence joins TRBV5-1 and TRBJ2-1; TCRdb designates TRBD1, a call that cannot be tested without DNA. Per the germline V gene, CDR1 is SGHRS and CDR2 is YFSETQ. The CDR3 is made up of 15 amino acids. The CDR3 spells CASSFVTGSNNEQFF.

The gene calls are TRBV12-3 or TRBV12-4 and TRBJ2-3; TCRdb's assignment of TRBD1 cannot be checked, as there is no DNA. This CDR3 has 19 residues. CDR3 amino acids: CASSPRGGFERPNADTQYF.

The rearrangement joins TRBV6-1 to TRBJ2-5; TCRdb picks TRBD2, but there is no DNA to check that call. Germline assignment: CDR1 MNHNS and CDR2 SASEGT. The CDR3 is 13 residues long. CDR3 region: CASSASHKETQYF.

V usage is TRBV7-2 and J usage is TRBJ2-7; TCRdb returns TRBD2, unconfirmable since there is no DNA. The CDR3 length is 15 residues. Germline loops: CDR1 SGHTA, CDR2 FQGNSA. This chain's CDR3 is CASSPRGSGEFEQYF.

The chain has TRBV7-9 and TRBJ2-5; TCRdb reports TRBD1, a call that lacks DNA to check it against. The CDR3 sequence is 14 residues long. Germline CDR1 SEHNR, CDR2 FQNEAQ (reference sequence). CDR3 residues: CASSVTGGRETQYF.

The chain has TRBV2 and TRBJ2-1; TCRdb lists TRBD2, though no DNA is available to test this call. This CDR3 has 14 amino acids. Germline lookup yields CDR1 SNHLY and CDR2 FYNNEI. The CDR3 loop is CASKEGLASDEQFF.

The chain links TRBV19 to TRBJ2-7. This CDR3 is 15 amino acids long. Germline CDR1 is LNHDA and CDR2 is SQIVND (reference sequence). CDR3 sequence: CASSIGRSIAYEQYF.

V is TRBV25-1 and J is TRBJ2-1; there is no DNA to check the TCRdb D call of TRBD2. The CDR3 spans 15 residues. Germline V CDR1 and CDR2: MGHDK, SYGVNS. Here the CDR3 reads CASSGTRFSYNEQFF.

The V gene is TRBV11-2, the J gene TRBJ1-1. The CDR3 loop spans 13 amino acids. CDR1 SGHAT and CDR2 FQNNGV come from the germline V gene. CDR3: CASSTHPNTEAFF.